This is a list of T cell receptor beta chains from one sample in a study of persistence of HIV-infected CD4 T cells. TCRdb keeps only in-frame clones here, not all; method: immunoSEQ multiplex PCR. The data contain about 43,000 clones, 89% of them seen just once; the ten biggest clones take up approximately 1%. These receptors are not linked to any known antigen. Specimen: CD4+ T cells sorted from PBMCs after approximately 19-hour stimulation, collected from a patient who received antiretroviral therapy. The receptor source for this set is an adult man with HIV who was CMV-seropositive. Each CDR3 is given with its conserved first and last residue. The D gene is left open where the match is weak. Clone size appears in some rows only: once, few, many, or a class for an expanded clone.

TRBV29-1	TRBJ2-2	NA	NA	TGCAGCGTTGTTAACGGGGAGCTGTTTTTT	CSVVNGELFF
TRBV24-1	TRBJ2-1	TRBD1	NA	TGTGCCACCAGTGATTTGGGACAGGGGCAGTTCTTC	CATSDLGQGQFF
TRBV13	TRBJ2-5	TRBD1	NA	TGTGCCAGCAGCTTAGGACCCCCGGGACAGGGTAAAGAGACCCAGTACTTC	CASSLGPPGQGKETQYF
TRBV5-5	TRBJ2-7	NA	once	TGTGCCAGCAGCCTCCAGGCCTACGAGCAGTACTTC	CASSLQAYEQYF
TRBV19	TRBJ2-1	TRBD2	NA	TGTGCCAGTAGCGGGACTAGCGGGGGGGCGGTCTACAATGAGCAGTTCTTC	CASSGTSGGAVYNEQFF
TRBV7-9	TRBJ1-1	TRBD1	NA	TGTGCCAGCAGCTTCGGACAGGGGAACACTGAAGCTTTCTTT	CASSFGQGNTEAFF
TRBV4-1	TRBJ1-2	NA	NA	TGCGCCAGCAGCCAAGATCATACGACAGGACAGCTATCGGGCTACACCTTC	CASSQDHTTGQLSGYTF
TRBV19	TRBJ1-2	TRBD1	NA	TGTGCCAGTAAGAGGGGGCGAGAATATGGCTACACCTTC	CASKRGREYGYTF
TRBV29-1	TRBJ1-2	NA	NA	TGCAGCGTTGGGGACGGAAACTATGGCTACACCTTC	CSVGDGNYGYTF
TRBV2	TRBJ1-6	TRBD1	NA	TGTGCCAGATCATCGGGACAGGGTAATTCACCCCTCCACTTT	CARSSGQGNSPLHF
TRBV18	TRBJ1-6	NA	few	TGTGCCAGCTATCGGGACACAGGCGCCCATAATTCACCCCTCCACTTT	CASYRDTGAHNSPLHF
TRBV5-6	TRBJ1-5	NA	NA	TGTGCCAGCAGCCTAGGAACCCCTTTCGGAAGCAATCAGCCCCAGCATTTT	CASSLGTPFGSNQPQHF
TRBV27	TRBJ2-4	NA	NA	TGTGCCAGCAGTTTATCACTTAAAAACATTCAGTACTTC	CASSLSLKNIQYF
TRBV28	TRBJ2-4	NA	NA	TGTGCCAGCGCTACGGGGTTGTCAGCAAACATTCAGTACTTC	CASATGLSANIQYF
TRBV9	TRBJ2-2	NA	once	TGTGCCAGCAGCGTAGAGGTCACCGGGGAGCTGTTTTTT	CASSVEVTGELFF
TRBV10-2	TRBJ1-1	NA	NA	TGCGCCAGCACCATAACAGGGTTTGGCACTGAAGCTTTCTTT	CASTITGFGTEAFF
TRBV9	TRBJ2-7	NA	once	TGTGCCAGCAGCGTAGACGGGGCCTTTCGGGACGAGCAGTACTTC	CASSVDGAFRDEQYF
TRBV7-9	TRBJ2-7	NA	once	TGTGCCAGCAGCCCCTCGACAGTAGCGGCCGAGCAGTACTTC	CASSPSTVAAEQYF
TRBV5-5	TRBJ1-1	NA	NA	TGTGCCAGCAGCTGGGACCCGAACACTGAAGCTTTCTTT	CASSWDPNTEAFF
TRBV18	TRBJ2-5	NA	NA	TGTGCCAGCTCACCGGGAATTCAAGAGACCCAGTACTTC	CASSPGIQETQYF
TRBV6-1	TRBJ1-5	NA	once	TGTGCCAGCAGTGAAATTTGGGCAAGCGCCGATCAGCCCCAGCATTTT	CASSEIWASADQPQHF
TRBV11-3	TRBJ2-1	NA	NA	TGTGCCAGCAGCTTAAGGGGGTCTTATAATGAGCAGTTCTTC	CASSLRGSYNEQFF
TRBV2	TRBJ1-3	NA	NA	TGTGCCAGCAGCCCAGGCCTATCTGGAAACACCATATATTTT	CASSPGLSGNTIYF
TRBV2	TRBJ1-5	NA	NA	TGTGCCAGCAGTGAAACAGGCAATCAGCCCCAGCATTTT	CASSETGNQPQHF
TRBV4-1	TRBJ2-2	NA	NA	TGCGCCAGCAGCCATGAGACCCGGGCGGGGGAGCTGTTTTTT	CASSHETRAGELFF
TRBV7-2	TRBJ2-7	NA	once	TGTGCCAGCAGCTTAGTGGTTGGAGACTACGAGCAGTACTTC	CASSLVVGDYEQYF
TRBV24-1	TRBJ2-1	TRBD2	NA	TGTGCCACCAGTGATTTATCTAGCGGCCCCTACAATGAGCAGTTCTTC	CATSDLSSGPYNEQFF
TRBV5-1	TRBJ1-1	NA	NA	TGCGCCAGCAGCTTAAGAGGGGTGAACACTGAAGCTTTCTTT	CASSLRGVNTEAFF
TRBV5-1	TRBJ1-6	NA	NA	TGCGCCAGCAGACCGGACAGCTCCTATAATTCACCCCTCCACTTT	CASRPDSSYNSPLHF
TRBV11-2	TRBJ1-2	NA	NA	TGTGCCAGCAGCTTAATTAGGGGATCTGGCTACACCTTC	CASSLIRGSGYTF
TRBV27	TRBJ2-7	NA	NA	TGTGCCAGCAGTTCCAACGTAGGCAGGTCCTACGAGCAGTACTTC	CASSSNVGRSYEQYF
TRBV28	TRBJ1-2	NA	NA	TGTGCCAGCAGTTTAGGGGGGATTGGGGGCTACACCTTC	CASSLGGIGGYTF
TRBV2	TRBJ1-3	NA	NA	TGTGCCAGCAGTAGCCGGACGAGTGTCTCCGGAAACACCATATATTTT	CASSSRTSVSGNTIYF
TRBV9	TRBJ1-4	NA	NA	TGTGCCAGCAGCCAAGCAGGGAACTCTAATGAAAAACTGTTTTTT	CASSQAGNSNEKLFF
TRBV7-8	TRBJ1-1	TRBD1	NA	TGTGCCAGCAGCCCCGGGACAGGGAGGTGGACTGAAGCTTTCTTT	CASSPGTGRWTEAFF
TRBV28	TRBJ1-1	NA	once	TGTGCCAGCAGTTTGGCGGCAGGGATGAACACTGAAGCTTTCTTT	CASSLAAGMNTEAFF
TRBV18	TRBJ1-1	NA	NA	TGTGCCAGCTCACCGGGACAGAACACTGAAGCTTTCTTT	CASSPGQNTEAFF
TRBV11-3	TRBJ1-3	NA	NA	TGTGCCAGCAGCCCCTCGGGGAACGGAAACACCATATATTTT	CASSPSGNGNTIYF
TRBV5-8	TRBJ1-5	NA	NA	TGTGCCAGCAGCTTGACTGGACAGACCCCTAATCAGCCCCAGCATTTT	CASSLTGQTPNQPQHF
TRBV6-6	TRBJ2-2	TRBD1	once	TGTGCCAGCAGCTCGACAGGGGGGTACACCGGGGAGCTGTTTTTT	CASSSTGGYTGELFF
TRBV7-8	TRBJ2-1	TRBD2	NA	TGTGCCAGCAGCTATGGACTAGCGGGGGGCAATGAGCAGTTCTTC	CASSYGLAGGNEQFF
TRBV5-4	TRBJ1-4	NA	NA	TGTGCCAGCAGCTTACGGGGGGCGGGTAATGAAAAACTGTTTTTT	CASSLRGAGNEKLFF
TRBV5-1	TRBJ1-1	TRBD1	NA	TGCGCCAGCAGCTGGGGGACAGGGATGAACACTGAAGCTTTCTTT	CASSWGTGMNTEAFF
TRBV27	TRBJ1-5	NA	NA	TGTGCCAGCAGCCTGAGGTGGGCTGATCAGCCCCAGCATTTT	CASSLRWADQPQHF
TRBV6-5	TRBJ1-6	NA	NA	TGTGCCAGCCGGGACATTAGGAATTCACCCCTCCACTTT	CASRDIRNSPLHF
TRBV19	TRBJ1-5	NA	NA	TGTGCCAGTAGTATAGGACAGCCAGGCAATCAGCCCCAGCATTTT	CASSIGQPGNQPQHF
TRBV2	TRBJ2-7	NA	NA	TGTGCCAGCAGTGCTTCGACAGGAGCTTACGAGCAGTACTTC	CASSASTGAYEQYF
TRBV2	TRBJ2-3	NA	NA	TGTGCCAGCAGGAATGGTGGCAGAGCCCCAGATACGCAGTATTTT	CASRNGGRAPDTQYF
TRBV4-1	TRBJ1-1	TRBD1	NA	TGCGCCAGCAGCCCACAGGGGGCGAGAACTGAAGCTTTCTTT	CASSPQGARTEAFF
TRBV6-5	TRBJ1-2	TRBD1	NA	TGTGCCAGCAGTACGGGACAGATTTATGGCTACACCTTC	CASSTGQIYGYTF
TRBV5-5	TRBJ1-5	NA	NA	TGTGCCAGCAGCTTGAGAGGGGACGGCAATCAGCCCCAGCATTTT	CASSLRGDGNQPQHF
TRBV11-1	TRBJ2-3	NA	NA	TGTGCCAGCACTAGGGGCGGGAGCACAGATACGCAGTATTTT	CASTRGGSTDTQYF
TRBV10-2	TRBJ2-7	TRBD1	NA	TGCGCCAGCAGGGACAGGGCTTCCCTCTACGAGCAGTACTTC	CASRDRASLYEQYF
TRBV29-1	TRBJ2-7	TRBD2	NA	TGCAGCGTTGAAGGACTAGCGGGGGTCGAGCAGTACTTC	CSVEGLAGVEQYF
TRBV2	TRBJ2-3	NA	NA	TGTGCCAGCAGTGGCTCCCTCGCAGATACGCAGTATTTT	CASSGSLADTQYF
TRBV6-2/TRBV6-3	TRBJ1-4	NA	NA	TGTGCCAGCAGTTACACGAATGAAAAACTGTTTTTT	CASSYTNEKLFF
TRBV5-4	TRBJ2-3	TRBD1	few	TGTGCCAGCAGCCTTCCGGGACAGGTAAAAGATACGCAGTATTTT	CASSLPGQVKDTQYF